The subject of this entry is one T cell receptor (beta chain). The antigen is undetermined. Regarding treatment: roughly 20 received Ad26.COV2.S at low or high dose, single or two shots; about 5 received placebo; per-sample allocation not given. It was on day 63 after the first vaccine or placebo injection that samples were taken. Recruitment in Boston yielded a donor of adult age, 18-55 years. Spike of the Wuhan-strain SARS-CoV-2 was expressed by an Ad26 vector, which formed the vaccine. These data are taken from a study of Ad26.COV2.S vaccination and SARS-CoV-2 variants. Assay: immunoSEQ multiplex PCR; the TCRdb copy retains only in-frame clones and omits some. The table shows about 480,000 clones, with roughly nine tenths occurring only once. General study points: Placebo recipients had lower spike-specific TCR breadth than vaccine recipients. Reportedly, spike-specific CD8+ and CD4+ T cell responses achieved substantial breadth once vaccination had taken place.

Trimming at V came to 4 bases and at J to 2 bases, leaving 8 bases not matched to a gene. This CDR3 is built from 18 residues. Germline CDR1 and CDR2: SGHNT and YYREEE (reference sequence). This rearrangement joins TRBV5-4 to TRBJ2-6; 11 bases agree with TRBD1. This material consisted of peripheral blood, taken in a trial of Ad26.COV2.S vaccine versus placebo. This TCR derives from a person aged 18-65 years who received the Ad26.COV2.S COVID-19 vaccine or a placebo. The chain's CDR3 is CASSVTPGQGAGANVLTF. The CDR3 bases are TGTGCCAGCAGCGTCACGCCGGGACAGGGGGCTGGGGCCAACGTCCTGACTTTC. The whole variable domain, filled in from reference TRBV5-4 and TRBJ2-6, reads ETGVTQSPTHLIKTRGQQVTLRCSSQSGHNTVSWYQQALGQGPQFIFQYYREEENGRGNFPPRFSGLQFPNYSSELNVNALELDDSALYLCASSVTPGQGAGANVLTFGAGSRLTVL.